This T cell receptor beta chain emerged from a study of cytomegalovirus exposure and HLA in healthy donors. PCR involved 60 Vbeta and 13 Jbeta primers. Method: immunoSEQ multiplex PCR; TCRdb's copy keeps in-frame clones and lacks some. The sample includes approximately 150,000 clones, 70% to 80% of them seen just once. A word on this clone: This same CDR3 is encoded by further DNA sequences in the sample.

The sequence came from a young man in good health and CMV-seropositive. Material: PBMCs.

CDR3: CASSSGSGNTIYF. CDR3 bases: TGTGCCAGCAGTTCCGGGTCTGGAAACACCATATATTTT. The chain combines TRBV27 with TRBJ1-3, with D hard to call. Looked up from germline, CDR1 is MNHEY and CDR2 is SMNVEV (reference sequence). Trimming left V 4 bases short and J 1 base short, with 5 bases between. The CDR3 runs to 13 residues.